This T cell receptor beta chain was observed in a study of post-analysis software for immune sequencing data. Study at large: The courses of disease that were included comprised relapsing-remitting, secondary progressive and progressive-relapsing multiple sclerosis. Findings and caveats of the study: Samples made in the same batch grouped tightly together by F measure. Elevated frequency relative to controls characterized four or five TRBV segments in patients, TRBV5-6, TRBV5-1 and TRBV20-1 among them. Significantly lower normalized Chao1 diversity was found in patients with multiple sclerosis relative to controls.

In regard to this clonotype: Its antigen is unknown.

With 3 bases removed from V and 2 bases from J, the gap between germline ends came to 17 bases. The CDR3 runs to 16 residues. Germline V gene lookup returns CDR1 ENHRY and CDR2 SYGVKD. Unique molecular identifiers were built into the TCR beta cDNA libraries. Some 500,000 cDNA molecules were obtained per 1 to 10 million input T cells. TCRdb re-analysed the PCR reads in MiXCR, keeping a single row per CDR3 protein. Among approximately 630,000 distinct CDR3 sequences listed, around 64% were seen once. Specimen: blood. The V gene is TRBV10-3, the J gene TRBJ2-7; D may match TRBD1 or TRBD2 (5 bases each). The sequence derives from a girl aged 2-15 years with multiple sclerosis. This CDR3 is CAISDDGRERAYEQYF. In DNA form, the CDR3 reads TGTGCCATCAGTGATGACGGCAGGGAGAGGGCCTACGAGCAGTACTTC.